Following are 21 T cell receptor beta chains from one sample sequenced in a study of blood T cell repertoires in COVID-19. Some clones are missing from TCRdb's copy, which holds only in-frame ones; the method was immunoSEQ multiplex PCR. The sample records about 260,000 clones, around 86% being singletons. Sequencing input: peripheral blood. These receptors came from a woman in her sixties or seventies with COVID-19, enrolled during active disease.

The chain employs TRBV6-5 and TRBJ1-5; 7 bases are a match to TRBD1. With 4 bases clipped from V and 2 bases from J, the junction kept 5 bases outside the gene matches. The CDR3 has 15 residues. The V gene's germline CDR1 is MNHEY and CDR2 SVGAGI. CDR3 sequence: CASSSTGSGNQPQHF. CDR3 in DNA: TGTGCCAGCAGTTCGACAGGGAGCGGCAATCAGCCCCAGCATTTT.

This chain links TRBV9 with TRBJ2-1; 12 bases agree with TRBD2. V gave up 2 bases and J gave up 3 bases; unmatched junction bases: 6. Germline V lookup: CDR1 SGDLS, CDR2 YYNGEE. The CDR3 runs 17 residues. CDR3 region: CASSVSSGRAGYNEQFF. The CDR3 DNA sequence: TGTGCCAGCAGCGTGTCTAGCGGGAGGGCTGGCTACAATGAGCAGTTCTTC.

This chain connects TRBV6-2 or TRBV6-3 to TRBJ2-2; 12 bases fit TRBD2. The CDR3 contains 17 residues. The V and J ends lost 2 bases and 2 bases, in that order; junction bases with no gene match: 3. Germline lookup yields CDR1 MNHEY and CDR2 SVGEGT. CDR3 residues: CASSYLAGGPNTGELFF. DNA for the CDR3: TGTGCCAGCAGTTACCTAGCGGGAGGGCCTAACACCGGGGAGCTGTTTTTT.

The chain joins TRBV3-1 (or the pseudogene TRBV3-2) to TRBJ2-3; D remains unclear. The CDR3 contains 14 residues. Germline V CDR1 and CDR2: LGHDT, YNNKEL (reference sequence). Trimming took 0 bases from V and 12 from J, leaving 16 bases between them. The CDR3 sequence is CASSQDRFPGAQYF. The CDR3 DNA sequence: TGTGCCAGCAGCCAAGATCGCTTCCCCGGTGCCCAGTATTTT.

The gene calls are TRBV28 and TRBJ1-2; D uncertain. V was clipped by 2 bases and J by 7 bases, with 17 bases between them. Germline CDR1 reads MDHEN; CDR2 reads SYDVKM. This CDR3 comprises 15 residues. The CDR3 bases are TGTGCCAGCAGTTTAAGGCAGTGGGCGGGTTCTGGCTACACCTTC. Protein product: CASSLRQWAGSGYTF.

The chain uses TRBV27 and TRBJ1-2; D is undetermined. V lost 3 bases and J 2 bases, leaving 7 bases between the germline ends. Germline CDR1 reads MNHEY; CDR2 reads SMNVEV (reference sequence). The CDR3 is 13 amino acids. CDR3 protein: CASSFQANYGYTF. DNA for the CDR3: TGTGCCAGCAGTTTTCAGGCGAACTATGGCTACACCTTC.

This clone was seen a handful of times. The chain employs TRBV5-6 and TRBJ1-2; no clear D. V dropped 4 bases and J dropped 8 bases, with 15 bases sitting between them. Germline-derived CDR1 and CDR2 are SGHDT and YYEEEE. This CDR3 comprises 13 residues. Here the CDR3 reads CASSLDPRRGYTF. CDR3 nucleotide sequence: TGTGCCAGCAGCCTGGACCCACGGCGGGGCTACACCTTC.

The rearrangement links TRBV6-1 to TRBJ2-5; D gene ambiguous. This CDR3 has 16 amino acids. Per the germline V gene, CDR1 is MNHNS and CDR2 is SASEGT. V was cut by 2 bases and J by 2 bases, with 15 bases left in between. The CDR3 nucleotides read TGTGCCAGCAGTGAACTTATCTGGGCCGCACAAGAGACCCAGTACTTC. The encoded protein is CASSELIWAAQETQYF.

This clone was picked up one time. The chain is built from TRBV28 and TRBJ1-2; TRBD1 matches 12 bases. Germline V gene lookup returns CDR1 MDHEN and CDR2 SYDVKM. This CDR3 has 16 amino acids. Losses at the gene ends were 6 bases for V and 4 bases for J; bases not matched to a gene: 9. The CDR3 loop is CASSRKRDRGLYGYTF. CDR3 in DNA: TGTGCCAGCAGCAGGAAACGGGACAGGGGGCTCTATGGCTACACCTTC.

The V gene is TRBV6-5, the J gene TRBJ2-7, with TRBD2 matching over 9 bases. This CDR3 has 14 amino acids. J gave up 7 bases and V 6 bases, and 10 bases lay outside the gene matches. From germline, CDR1 is MNHEY and CDR2 SVGAGI. CDR3 in amino acids: CASRSAGGPREQYF. The CDR3 bases are TGTGCCAGCAGGTCCGCGGGAGGGCCTCGTGAGCAGTACTTC.

CDR3 sequence: CASSPEDNQPQHF. CDR3 bases: TGTGCCAGCAGCCCAGAGGACAATCAGCCCCAGCATTTT. The chain uses TRBV2 and TRBJ1-5; D unresolved. V gave up 6 bases and J gave up 3 bases, with 9 bases separating them. The CDR3 length is 13 residues. Germline assignment: CDR1 SNHLY and CDR2 FYNNEI.

V and J are TRBV5-5 and TRBJ1-1; 7 nucleotides line up with TRBD1. The CDR3 runs to 15 residues. Germline-derived CDR1 and CDR2 are SGHKS and YYEKEE (reference sequence). V lost 0 bases, J lost 5 bases, and 7 bases stayed unmatched. CDR3 bases: TGTGCCAGCAGCTTGGGGGCAGGGGGTTGGACTGAAGCTTTCTTT. Encoded protein: CASSLGAGGWTEAFF.

The chain carries TRBV18 and TRBJ1-3, with D perhaps TRBD1 (6 bases). Germline V gene data show CDR1 as KGHSH and CDR2 as LQKENI. Between the trimmed V and J ends, which lost 2 bases and 0 bases, there was a span of 8 bases. This CDR3 is 15 amino acids long. For the CDR3, the DNA is TGTGCCAGCTCACCAGTACAGGGCTCTGGAAACACCATATATTTT. Translating it yields CASSPVQGSGNTIYF. Combining the CDR3 with reference TRBV18 and TRBJ1-3 gives the whole variable domain NAGVMQNPRHLVRRRGQEARLRCSPMKGHSHVYWYRQLPEEGLKFMVYLQKENIIDESGMPKERFSAEFPKEGPSILRIQQVVRGDSAAYFCASSPVQGSGNTIYFGEGSWLTVV.

The genes are TRBV27 and TRBJ2-7; D perhaps matches TRBD1 (6 bases). Germline V CDR1 and CDR2: MNHEY, SMNVEV (reference sequence). With 5 bases removed from V and 7 bases from J, the gap between germline ends came to 27 bases. The CDR3 has 17 residues. For the CDR3, the DNA is TGTGCCAGCAGTCAGGGGACACTTAACGGTCCTACGAGGGAGCAGTACTTC. Translating gives CASSQGTLNGPTREQYF.

The V and J genes are TRBV5-1 and TRBJ2-1; D gene uncertain. Trimming removed 0 bases from V and 7 bases from J, with 11 bases in between. Germline CDR1 is SGHRS and CDR2 is YFSETQ. The CDR3 contains 14 residues. The CDR3 reads CASSLGSRWNEQFF. DNA for the CDR3: TGCGCCAGCAGCTTGGGATCCAGGTGGAATGAGCAGTTCTTC.

The chain employs TRBV11-2 and TRBJ2-2; tentative D call: TRBD1 (6 bases). The germline CDR1 and CDR2 sequences are SGHAT and FQNNGV. This CDR3 contains 12 residues. The V end was cut by 9 bases, the J end by 3 bases, with 8 bases between. The CDR3 DNA sequence: TGTGCCAGGGACAGCTACACCGGGGAGCTGTTTTTT. The encoded protein is CARDSYTGELFF.

The chain joins TRBV13 to TRBJ1-3; 8 bases align to TRBD1. Unmatched junction bases numbered 4, after V lost 3 bases and J lost 0 bases. The germline CDR1 and CDR2 sequences are PRHDT and FYEKMQ (reference sequence). The CDR3 loop spans 16 amino acids. The CDR3 sequence is CASSFGQGLSGNTIYF. CDR3 bases: TGTGCCAGCAGCTTTGGACAGGGTCTCTCTGGAAACACCATATATTTT.

The chain uses TRBV6-5 and TRBJ2-5, with 8 bases that match TRBD1. Germline assignment: CDR1 MNHEY and CDR2 SVGAGI. The CDR3 has 16 residues. J was trimmed by 4 bases and V by 2 bases; bases with no gene match: 9. The CDR3 sequence: CASSYPRTGQGETQYF. CDR3 nucleotides: TGTGCCAGCAGTTACCCCAGAACCGGACAGGGAGAGACCCAGTACTTC.

The chain's CDR3 is CASSLSAGSGSAGEQFF. The CDR3 DNA sequence: TGTGCCAGCTCACTTTCCGCGGGTAGCGGGAGTGCGGGTGAGCAGTTCTTC. V gene TRBV18 combines with J gene TRBJ2-1; 9 bases line up with TRBD2. Germline CDR1 reads KGHSH; CDR2 reads LQKENI. The CDR3 loop spans 17 amino acids. Trimming removed 4 bases from V and 9 bases from J; junction bases left unmatched: 16.

The chain's CDR3 is CASSSRLAGSTDTQYF. The CDR3, as DNA: TGTGCCAGCAGCTCGCGTTTAGCGGGAAGCACAGATACGCAGTATTTT. The gene calls are TRBV11-2 and TRBJ2-3, with 8 bases identical to TRBD2. This CDR3 comprises 16 residues. The V gene end was trimmed by 4 bases and the J gene end by 0 bases; junction bases not matched to a gene: 6. Per germline, CDR1 SGHAT and CDR2 FQNNGV.

The chain employs TRBV27 and TRBJ2-7; possible D gene TRBD2, 5 bases. The germline V gene has CDR1 MNHEY and CDR2 SMNVEV (reference sequence). This CDR3 has 13 residues. V was cut by 5 bases and J by 4 bases, with 12 bases left in between. CDR3 loop: CASSSRRNYEQYF. As DNA, the CDR3 is TGTGCCAGCAGTAGTCGGAGGAATTACGAGCAGTACTTC.